This is a list of T cell receptor beta chains from one sample in a study of blood T cell repertoires in COVID-19. The protocol was immunoSEQ multiplex PCR, while the TCRdb copy is restricted to in-frame clones and leaves out a portion. The data show 190,000 or so clones, around 94% seen once. Sequenced: peripheral blood. Receptors were obtained from a man aged 25 to 40 with COVID-19, enrolled during active disease. Each CDR3 is given with its conserved first and last residue. The D gene is left open where the match is weak. Clone size, where shown, is once, few, many, or a class for clones that have expanded.

>TRBJ2-3|16|TRBD2|TRBV7-9|once
CASSPGGGTSTDTQYF
TGTGCCAGCAGCCCGGGGGGAGGCACTAGCACAGATACGCAGTATTTT
>TRBJ1-1|15|.|TRBV5-1|.
CASSDGGSGYTEAFF
TGCGCCAGCAGCGACGGCGGGTCAGGCTACACTGAAGCTTTCTTT
>TRBJ1-1|14|.|TRBV19|.
CASSIAAMATEAFF
TGTGCCAGTAGTATTGCGGCCATGGCTACTGAAGCTTTCTTT
>TRBJ2-5|13|.|TRBV19|once
CASSYVLQETQYF
TGTGCCAGTAGTTATGTCCTCCAAGAGACCCAGTACTTC
>TRBJ2-1|16|TRBD2|TRBV24-1|.
CATSGRGAGVSNEQFF
TGTGCCACCAGTGGCCGGGGAGCGGGGGTTTCGAATGAGCAGTTCTTC
>TRBJ1-6|12|TRBD1|TRBV29-1|.
CSIRQGDSPLHF
TGCAGCATAAGACAGGGGGATTCACCCCTCCACTTT
>TRBJ1-5|15|.|TRBV9|.
CASSPGTYIHQPQHF
TGTGCCAGCAGCCCCGGGACATATATCCATCAGCCCCAGCATTTT
>TRBJ1-2|11|.|TRBV19|.
CASNRGSGYTF
TGTGCCAGTAATCGGGGAAGTGGCTACACCTTC
>TRBJ1-1|15|.|TRBV5-1|.
CASSLIFEGNTEAFF
TGCGCCAGCAGCTTGATTTTTGAGGGGAACACTGAAGCTTTCTTT
>TRBJ2-1|16|.|TRBV7-9|.
CASSLVGGPPYNEQFF
TGTGCCAGCAGCTTAGTGGGGGGGCCCCCCTACAATGAGCAGTTCTTC
>TRBJ2-6|17|.|TRBV5-6|.
CASSFSPGYSGANVLTF
TGTGCCAGCAGCTTCAGTCCAGGATACTCTGGGGCCAACGTCCTGACTTTC
>TRBJ1-4|14|TRBD1|TRBV28|.
CASRKTGGDEKLFF
TGTGCCAGCAGGAAGACAGGGGGCGATGAAAAACTGTTTTTT
>TRBJ2-4|14|TRBD2|TRBV2|.
CASRDPGLAGIQYF
TGTGCCAGCAGAGACCCGGGACTAGCGGGGATTCAGTACTTC
>TRBJ1-2|16|.|TRBV3-1/TRBV3-2|.
CASSQGFKGRRYGYTF
TGTGCCAGCAGCCAAGGATTTAAGGGGCGCCGCTATGGCTACACCTTC